The clone carrying this T cell receptor (beta chain) occurred many times. RNA transcripts were the source from which TCR beta CDR3 regions were amplified. RT-PCR with HTBI primers came first, then second-round multiplex PCR. TCRdb fed the multiplex PCR reads into MiXCR, producing one record per CDR3 protein. The sample has 300,000 or so distinct CDR3 sequences, 15% to 20% seen once; the top ten hold about 12%. This record belongs to a study of Graves' ophthalmopathy and Graves' hyperthyroidism. Trimming cost V 5 bases and J 8 bases; bases outside gene matches: 4. The CDR3 extends over 12 amino acids. Germline V gene lookup returns CDR1 SGHRS and CDR2 YFSETQ. Ophthalmopathy-affected donors exhibited moderate-to-severe activity, CAS ≥3, NOSPECS ≥4, and duration under 3 months. Clinicians diagnosed using symptoms, serum thyroxine, TRAb, thyroid ultrasound and orbital computed tomography.

This TCR came from an adult man with Graves' ophthalmopathy. Input material: peripheral blood. This sequence joins TRBV5-1 and TRBJ1-2; 9 bases fit TRBD1. The CDR3 spells CASSPDRGGYTF. In DNA, the CDR3 is TGCGCCAGCAGTCCGGACAGGGGCGGCTACACCTTC.